One and the same sample provided the 9 T cell receptor beta chains below, sequenced in a study of OX40 agonist ivuxolimab in advanced cancers. Clones were sequenced by immunoSEQ multiplex PCR, and TCRdb holds only the in-frame ones, with some missing. The sample has fewer than 50,000 clones, approximately 75% seen once. The sequences come from CD4+ or CD8+ T cells sorted from blood, collected in a trial of the OX40 agonist ivuxolimab. The receptors originated from an adult with an advanced solid tumor such as melanoma, head and neck, liver or kidney cancer.

V usage is TRBV4-1 and J usage is TRBJ1-1, with 8 bases aligning to TRBD1. Losses at the gene ends were 6 bases for V and 11 bases for J; bases not matched to a gene: 14. Germline lookup yields CDR1 MGHRA and CDR2 YSYEKL. The CDR3 extends over 14 amino acids. This CDR3 is CASRMGQEAPRAFF. The DNA of the CDR3 is TGCGCCAGCAGAATGGGACAGGAAGCCCCAAGGGCTTTCTTT.

This clone showed up just once. CDR3: CASSEPGAPYNEQFF. CDR3 DNA sequence: TGTGCCAGCAGCGAGCCCGGAGCACCCTACAATGAGCAGTTCTTC. This chain joins TRBV5-5 and TRBJ2-1, with D unresolved. Germline V gene sequence: CDR1 SGHKS, CDR2 YYEKEE (reference sequence). Trimming shortened V by 4 bases and J by 2 bases, and 13 bases separated the two germline ends. This CDR3 spans 15 amino acids.

This clone has only a few counts. This chain uses TRBV2 with TRBJ2-4; no definite D call. Germline CDR1 and CDR2: SNHLY and FYNNEI. This CDR3 spans 16 amino acids. Trimming shortened V by 3 bases and J by 0 bases, and 12 bases separated the two germline ends. The CDR3 sequence is CASSEQGPVAKNIQYF. In DNA, the CDR3 is TGTGCCAGCAGTGAGCAAGGGCCAGTAGCCAAAAACATTCAGTACTTC. Full variable domain (remainder filled in from reference TRBV2 and TRBJ2-4): EPEVTQTPSHQVTQMGQEVILRCVPISNHLYFYWYRQILGQKVEFLVSFYNNEISEKSEIFDDQFSVERPDGSNFTLKIRSTKLEDSAMYFCASSEQGPVAKNIQYFGAGTRLSVL.

V and J are TRBV30 and TRBJ1-2; D remains unclear. The CDR3 consists of 11 residues. Deletions cut 4 bases from V and 5 bases from J, with 8 bases between. CDR1 is GTSNPN, CDR2 SVGIG, per germline (reference sequence). CDR3 in DNA: TGTGCCTGGAACCCGGGTTATGGCTACACCTTC. Its translation: CAWNPGYGYTF.

This rearrangement joins TRBV6-1 to TRBJ1-2; D is uncertain. CDR3 size: 14 residues. In germline, CDR1 is MNHNS, CDR2 SASEGT. V lost 4 bases and J 4 bases, leaving 13 bases between the germline ends. The CDR3 nucleotides read TGTGCCAGCAGTGGGCTTCATCCGTTCTATGGCTACACCTTC. Translating gives CASSGLHPFYGYTF.

This chain links TRBV21-1 with TRBJ2-5. TRBV21-1 is a recognized pseudogene. This CDR3 is built from 18 residues. The CDR3 nucleotides are TGTGCCAGCAGCAAAGCTGTAATTTTGGGACCTACCCAAGAGACCCAGTACTTC. It yields the protein CASSKAVILGPTQETQYF.

The CDR3 loop is CASSPGQGSEKLFF. The CDR3 bases are TGTGCCAGCTCACCAGGACAGGGAAGCGAAAAACTGTTTTTT. The V call is TRBV18, the J call TRBJ1-4, with 8 bases identical to TRBD1. The CDR3 totals 14 residues. The V gene's germline CDR1 is KGHSH and CDR2 LQKENI. V gave up 2 bases and J gave up 8 bases; unmatched junction bases: 4.

The J gene is TRBJ2-7, the V gene TRBV10-3; no clear D gene. The germline V gene has CDR1 ENHRY and CDR2 SYGVKD. The CDR3 contains 17 residues. V lost 0 bases, J lost 0 bases, and 15 bases lay in between. CDR3 coding DNA: TGTGCCATCAGTGAGTCGAGTTACCAGTTTCCCTCCTACGAGCAGTACTTC. Its protein is CAISESSYQFPSYEQYF.

The V and J genes are TRBV5-4 and TRBJ2-5; D is ambiguous. The CDR3 contains 13 residues. Trimming left V 2 bases short and J 5 bases short, with 10 bases between. The germline CDR1 and CDR2 sequences are SGHNT and YYREEE (reference sequence). The chain's CDR3 is CASSLDREETQYF. The CDR3 nucleotides read TGTGCCAGCAGCTTAGACCGAGAGGAGACCCAGTACTTC.